This record concerns one T cell receptor beta chain sequence. Its antigen is not identified. The data were obtained in a study of beta chain features in type 1 diabetes. The study's findings and limits: A cDNA-based sequencing approach could over-represent cells with high TCR expression.

Reverse transcription of all isolated RNA meant that expressed TCRB transcripts were sequenced. Only in-frame clones appear in the TCRdb table, and some are missing; sequencing was by immunoSEQ multiplex PCR. The sample includes around 430,000 clones, roughly 30% of them seen just once. Germline V gene data show CDR1 as MDHEN and CDR2 as SYDVKM. The J segment lost 3 bases and the V segment lost 6 bases, leaving 2 bases of the junction unmatched. The CDR3 length is 13 residues. The receptor was isolated from a man between 18 and 29 years old in good health. The V and J genes are TRBV28 and TRBJ2-7, with 10 nucleotides matching TRBD1. The specimen was naive CD4+ T cells from blood. DNA of the CDR3: TGTGCCAGCAGATGGACAGGGGGCTACGAGCAGTACTTC. Its translation is CASRWTGGYEQYF.